A single sample is the source of the 18 T cell receptor beta chains below, sequenced in a study of cytomegalovirus exposure and HLA in healthy donors. Use of 60 Vbeta and 13 Jbeta primers characterized the PCR. The table came from immunoSEQ multiplex PCR; TCRdb's copy has only in-frame clones and leaves some out. The sample lists under 200,000 clones; roughly 13% were seen once. What was sequenced was PBMCs. The receptors stem from a man aged 50-59 years in good health and CMV-seropositive.

This clone was observed a few times. V gene TRBV6-1 combines with J gene TRBJ1-2, with a tentative D call TRBD1 (5 bases). Trimming pared 6 bases from V and 4 bases from J, leaving 18 bases between. The germline CDR1 and CDR2 sequences are MNHNS and SASEGT. The CDR3 is 15 amino acids. In DNA form, the CDR3 reads TGTGCCAGCAGGATGACAGCCTCGATAATCTATGGCTACACCTTC. Its translation is CASRMTASIIYGYTF.

The chain employs TRBV6-1 and TRBJ2-2; 7 nucleotides match TRBD1. Per germline, CDR1 MNHNS and CDR2 SASEGT. After removal of 2 bases from V and 6 bases from J, the junction contained 3 bases not matched to a gene. The CDR3 runs to 14 residues. In DNA, the CDR3 is TGTGCCAGCAGTGAAACTACAGGGGCCGGGGAGCTGTTTTTT. It codes for CASSETTGAGELFF.

The chain uses TRBV2 and TRBJ2-5; maybe TRBD1 (6 bases). The CDR3 is 15 amino acids. The V end was cut by 5 bases, the J end by 5 bases, with 18 bases between. Germline lookup yields CDR1 SNHLY and CDR2 FYNNEI. The CDR3 here is CASSSLEQGGETQYF. CDR3 sequence (DNA): TGTGCCAGCAGTAGTCTGGAACAGGGCGGCGAGACCCAGTACTTC.

This clone was picked up a small number of times. V usage is TRBV19 and J usage is TRBJ2-1, with D perhaps TRBD1 (5 bases). The V end lost 7 bases, the J end lost 3 bases, and 19 bases lay between the germline ends. The CDR3 is made up of 16 amino acids. Germline CDR1 reads LNHDA; CDR2 reads SQIVND (reference sequence). The CDR3 DNA is TGTGCCAGTACCCCGCCGTTTAAGGGGCGCTACAATGAGCAGTTCTTC. This gives the protein CASTPPFKGRYNEQFF.

Details on this clone: The identical CDR3 is also encoded by other nucleotide sequences in the sample. The V gene is TRBV6-6, the J gene TRBJ1-3; tentatively, D is TRBD1 (6 bases). CDR1 and CDR2 from the germline V gene are MNHNY and SVGAGI (reference sequence). V dropped 6 bases and J dropped 0 bases, with 15 bases sitting between them. This CDR3 is built from 16 residues. DNA for the CDR3: TGTGCCAGCAGAGGCACAGGGTTCGCCTCTGGAAACACCATATATTTT. This codes for CASRGTGFASGNTIYF.

This clone was counted only a few times. Within the sample, other DNA sequences also encode this same CDR3. J is TRBJ1-6 and V is TRBV18; 9 nucleotides agree with TRBD1. CDR1 is KGHSH, CDR2 LQKENI, per germline. This CDR3 has 14 amino acids. Unmatched junction bases numbered 0, after V lost 2 bases and J lost 7 bases. The CDR3 DNA sequence: TGTGCCAGCTCACCAGGACAGGGGAATTCACCCCTCCACTTT. Its translation is CASSPGQGNSPLHF.

J is TRBJ1-2 and V is TRBV5-6; 7 positions match TRBD1. Trimming cost V 0 bases and J 7 bases; bases outside gene matches: 9. This CDR3 has 15 amino acids. Germline V CDR1 and CDR2: SGHDT, YYEEEE. CDR3 in DNA: TGTGCCAGCAGCTTGGATGTACAGGGGATAGGTGGCTACACCTTC. Translated, it gives CASSLDVQGIGGYTF.

The chain is built from TRBV6-4 and TRBJ2-5; a weak D match, TRBD2 (6 bases). V was trimmed by 6 bases and J by 6 bases, leaving 17 bases between them. Germline V gene sequence: CDR1 MRHNA, CDR2 SNTAGT. The CDR3 length is 14 residues. CDR3 bases: TGTGCCAGCAGACACCGGGACTTCCGGAAGACCCAGTACTTC. Encoded protein: CASRHRDFRKTQYF.

The rearrangement joins TRBV4-2 to TRBJ1-2, with TRBD1 as a possible D gene (5 bases). With 0 bases removed from V and 2 bases from J, the gap between germline ends came to 10 bases. CDR1 is LGHNA, CDR2 YNFKEQ, per germline. This CDR3 spans 15 amino acids. CDR3 sequence (DNA): TGTGCCAGCAGCCAAGACACAGGAAGGAACTATGGCTACACCTTC. Translating gives CASSQDTGRNYGYTF.

V usage is TRBV7-8 and J usage is TRBJ2-7, with D hard to call. V was shortened by 5 bases and J by 6 bases, with 11 bases between the two germline ends. The CDR3 totals 12 residues. In germline, CDR1 is SGHVS, CDR2 FQNEAQ. CDR3 in amino acids: CASSLRRVEQYF. The CDR3 DNA reads TGTGCCAGCAGCCTTCGACGGGTCGAGCAGTACTTC.

This clone was recorded a few times. This chain joins TRBV18 and TRBJ1-2; the D is unclear. V lost 2 bases to trimming and J lost 4 bases, with 11 bases between them. The germline V gene has CDR1 KGHSH and CDR2 LQKENI. The length of the CDR3 is 14 residues. The chain's CDR3 is CASSPLSGFYGYTF. The DNA of the CDR3 is TGTGCCAGCTCACCATTAAGCGGCTTCTATGGCTACACCTTC.

Only a few counts were recorded for this clone. The chain couples TRBV5-1 to TRBJ1-1; D remains ambiguous. Trimming removed 0 bases at V and 2 bases at J, with 8 bases between. The CDR3 is made up of 14 amino acids. Germline loops: CDR1 SGHRS, CDR2 YFSETQ. The DNA of the CDR3 is TGCGCCAGCAGCTTGGCCCGGGATAACACTGAAGCTTTCTTT. Protein product: CASSLARDNTEAFF. Drawing the rest from reference TRBV5-1 and TRBJ1-1, the complete variable domain is KAGVTQTPRYLIKTRGQQVTLSCSPISGHRSVSWYQQTPGQGLQFLFEYFSETQRNKGNFPGRFSGRQFSNSRSEMNVSTLELGDSALYLCASSLARDNTEAFFGQGTRLTVV.

The chain combines TRBV12-5 with TRBJ1-6; D gene uncertain. The V end was cut by 0 bases, the J end by 9 bases, with 12 bases between. The CDR3 is 15 residues long. CDR1 is LGHNT, CDR2 FRNRAP, per germline. The CDR3 sequence is CASGLVTGGGSPLHF. CDR3 bases: TGTGCTAGTGGTTTGGTAACTGGAGGTGGTTCACCCCTCCACTTT.

The J gene is TRBJ1-2, the V gene TRBV23-1, with D hard to call. TRBV23-1 has ORF status, its function being uncertain. The CDR3 runs to 16 residues. The V and J ends lost 3 bases and 8 bases respectively, with 22 bases between them. This CDR3 is CASSQPTGRTRWGYTF. CDR3 in DNA: TGCGCCAGCAGTCAGCCCACGGGAAGGACCCGGTGGGGCTACACCTTC.

This clone appeared a few times. A junction end diverges from the germline sequence, so it may reflect a read error. The chain recombines TRBV6-1 with TRBJ1-1; D perhaps matches TRBD1 (6 bases). The CDR3 loop spans 13 amino acids. From germline, CDR1 is MNHNS and CDR2 SASEGT. The CDR3 sequence: CASTGQRNMGAFF. The CDR3 DNA follows: TGTGCAAGCACAGGACAGAGGAACATGGGCGCTTTCTTT.

This clone was seen a handful of times. The chain combines TRBV30 with TRBJ2-2; the D is unclear. Trimming took 4 bases from V and 6 from J, leaving 12 bases between them. The CDR3 extends over 13 amino acids. CDR1 and CDR2 (germline): GTSNPN, SVGIG (reference sequence). The CDR3 DNA is TGTGCCTGGACTCTAGTGGCCTCCGGGGAGCTGTTTTTT. This gives the protein CAWTLVASGELFF.

This chain uses TRBV29-1 with TRBJ2-1; D is possibly TRBD1 (5 bases). Deletions cut 2 bases from V and 9 bases from J, with 8 bases between. This CDR3 spans 11 amino acids. Germline V gives CDR1 SQVTM, CDR2 ANQGSEA. CDR3 DNA sequence: TGCAGCGTTGAAAAAGGGGTTGAGCAGTTCTTC. Encoded protein: CSVEKGVEQFF.

The chain links TRBV4-3 to TRBJ2-7; the match to TRBD2 covers 11 bases. Germline V gene data show CDR1 as LGHNA and CDR2 as YSLEER. CDR3 length: 15 residues. The V segment lost 4 bases and the J segment 3 bases; nucleotides outside the gene matches: 5. Here the CDR3 DNA reads TGCGCCAGCAGCCCGACTAGCGGGGAAAGCTACGAGCAGTACTTC. The encoded protein is CASSPTSGESYEQYF.